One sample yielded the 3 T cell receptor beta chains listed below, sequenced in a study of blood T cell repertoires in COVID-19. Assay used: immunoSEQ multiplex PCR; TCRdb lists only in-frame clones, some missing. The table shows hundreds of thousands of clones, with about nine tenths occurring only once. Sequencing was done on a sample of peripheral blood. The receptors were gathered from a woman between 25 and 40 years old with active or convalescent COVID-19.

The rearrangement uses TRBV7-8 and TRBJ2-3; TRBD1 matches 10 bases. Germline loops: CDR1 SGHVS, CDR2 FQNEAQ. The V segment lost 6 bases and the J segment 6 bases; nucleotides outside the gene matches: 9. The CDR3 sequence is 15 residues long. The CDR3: CASSTGTGDGDTQYF. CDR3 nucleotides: TGTGCCAGCAGTACCGGGACAGGGGACGGGGATACGCAGTATTTT.

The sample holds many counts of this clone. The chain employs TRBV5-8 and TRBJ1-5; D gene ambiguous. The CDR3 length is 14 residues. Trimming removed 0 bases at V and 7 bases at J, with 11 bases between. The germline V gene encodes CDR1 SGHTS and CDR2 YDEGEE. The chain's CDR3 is CASSLGTLQQPQHF. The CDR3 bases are TGTGCCAGCAGCTTGGGGACTTTACAGCAGCCCCAGCATTTT.

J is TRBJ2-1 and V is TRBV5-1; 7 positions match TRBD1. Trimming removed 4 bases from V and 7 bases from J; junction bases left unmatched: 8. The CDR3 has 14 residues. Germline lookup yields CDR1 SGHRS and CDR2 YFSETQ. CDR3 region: CASSGPNRGNEQFF. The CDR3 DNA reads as TGCGCCAGCAGCGGACCGAACAGGGGTAATGAGCAGTTCTTC.